Each of the 7 T cell receptor beta chains below was sequenced from the same sample in a study of molecular identifiers for immune sequencing clone quantification. TCRdb reprocessed the PCR reads via MiXCR and lists one record per CDR3 protein. The table lists some 97,000 distinct CDR3 sequences, around a third of them singletons. The specimen was naive CD8+ T cells from blood, with Jurkat cell RNA spiked in. Subset in this sample: FACS-sorted CD8+CD4-CCR7+CD45RA+ naive T cells. These receptor sequences come from a human donor in good health. Some libraries in this study had Jurkat cell RNA spiked in.

This clonotype was seen a single time. This may be a read error: a much more frequent sequence differs by one nucleotide. CDR3 sequence: CASSQGSNTEAIF. The CDR3, as DNA: TGTGCCAGCAGTCAGGGTTCGAACACTGAAGCTATCTTT. The gene calls are TRBV2 and TRBJ1-1; possibly TRBD1 for D (5 bases). CDR1 and CDR2 from the germline V gene are SNHLY and FYNNEI. This CDR3 is 13 amino acids long.

This clonotype was found a few times. The chain combines TRBV9 with TRBJ2-7; TRBD2 aligns across 10 bases. Losses at the gene ends were 4 bases for V and 3 bases for J; bases not matched to a gene: 7. Per the germline V gene, CDR1 is SGDLS and CDR2 is YYNGEE. The CDR3 runs to 15 residues. CDR3 nucleotide sequence: TGTGCCAGCAGCCCATCGGGACTAGCGATCTACGAGCAGTACTTC. This sequence encodes CASSPSGLAIYEQYF.

This sequence joins TRBV20-1 and TRBJ2-6; TRBD1 might be the D (7 bases). The CDR3 covers 17 residues. Trimming pared 3 bases from V and 2 bases from J, leaving 17 bases between. CDR1 and CDR2 (germline): DFQATT, SNEGSKA (reference sequence). The CDR3 DNA follows: TGCAGTGCTAGGCGGGGACAGAGGCCCCCTGGGGCCAACGTCCTGACTTTC. This codes for CSARRGQRPPGANVLTF.

This chain connects TRBV7-9 to TRBJ2-3; TRBD2 is a possible D gene (5 bases). V lost 6 bases and J 8 bases, leaving 15 bases between the germline ends. The length of the CDR3 is 13 residues. Germline lookup yields CDR1 SEHNR and CDR2 FQNEAQ (reference sequence). CDR3 amino acids: CASRQARAATQYF. The CDR3 coding sequence is TGTGCCAGCAGGCAGGCGCGGGCAGCTACGCAGTATTTT.

The chain couples TRBV28 to TRBJ1-3; no definite D call. CDR1 is MDHEN and CDR2 is SYDVKM in the germline V gene. The CDR3 is 14 amino acids. Trimming left V 5 bases short and J 0 bases short, with 8 bases between. The CDR3 here is CASSDIASGNTIYF. In DNA form, the CDR3 reads TGTGCCAGCAGTGACATTGCCTCTGGAAACACCATATATTTT.

This clonotype has at least ten counts. V is TRBV7-8 and J is TRBJ1-1; tentatively, D is TRBD1 (6 bases). V was shortened by 1 base and J by 3 bases, with 15 bases between the two germline ends. The CDR3 covers 16 residues. Germline CDR1 and CDR2: SGHVS and FQNEAQ. For the CDR3, the DNA is TGTGCCAGCAGCTTAGTCTCAGGGGTCCCCTACACTGAAGCTTTCTTT. It encodes CASSLVSGVPYTEAFF.

This chain uses TRBV18 with TRBJ2-1; D may be TRBD1 (5 bases). Germline-derived CDR1 and CDR2 are KGHSH and LQKENI. This CDR3 spans 13 amino acids. The V end lost 4 bases, the J end lost 8 bases, and 12 bases lay between the germline ends. The CDR3 is CASSLIGADEQFF. CDR3 nucleotides: TGTGCCAGCTCACTTATTGGGGCGGATGAGCAGTTCTTC.